The 8 T cell receptor beta chains presented below share a single source sample, sequenced in a study of blood T cell repertoires in COVID-19. The data were produced by immunoSEQ multiplex PCR, yet TCRdb's version contains in-frame clones alone and is incomplete. The sample has about 87,000 clones, around 85% seen once. Material for sequencing was peripheral blood. These receptors originate from a woman older than 75 with COVID-19, enrolled during active disease.

The chain links TRBV10-3 to TRBJ1-1; weak D call: TRBD1 (5 bases). This CDR3 has 13 residues. CDR1 and CDR2 from the germline V gene are ENHRY and SYGVKD. Trimming cost V 10 bases and J 0 bases, with 12 bases left between them. In DNA, the CDR3 is TGTGCCAAGAAGACAGATTTGAACACTGAAGCTTTCTTT. It encodes CAKKTDLNTEAFF.

This clone showed up just once. The rearrangement links TRBV27 to TRBJ2-7, with 8 bases fitting TRBD1. Trimming cost V 3 bases and J 5 bases; bases outside gene matches: 6. There are 14 residues in the CDR3. Germline V gene data show CDR1 as MNHEY and CDR2 as SMNVEV (reference sequence). The chain's CDR3 is CASSLRQGAHEQYF. CDR3 coding DNA: TGTGCCAGCAGTTTGCGTCAGGGGGCCCACGAGCAGTACTTC.

The chain joins TRBV7-2 to TRBJ1-3, with a tentative D call TRBD1 (6 bases). The CDR3 is 16 residues long. Germline loops: CDR1 SGHTA, CDR2 FQGNSA. V lost 5 bases and J lost 1, with 15 bases in between. The DNA of the CDR3 is TGTGCCAGCAGCCCTCGTTACAGGGTTTCTGGAAACACCATATATTTT. It translates to CASSPRYRVSGNTIYF.

The chain employs TRBV29-1 and TRBJ2-3, with D possibly TRBD2 on 6 matching bases. This CDR3 spans 14 amino acids. V lost 4 bases and J 0 bases, leaving 11 bases between the germline ends. Germline V gives CDR1 SQVTM, CDR2 ANQGSEA. The CDR3 reads CSVVGGSSTDTQYF. DNA for the CDR3: TGCAGCGTTGTGGGGGGATCGAGCACAGATACGCAGTATTTT.

The chain couples TRBV10-3 to TRBJ2-7; the D is unclear. Germline loops: CDR1 ENHRY, CDR2 SYGVKD. The CDR3 runs 12 residues. With 5 bases removed from V and 4 bases from J, the gap between germline ends came to 9 bases. The CDR3 loop is CAISTLVYEQYF. CDR3 coding DNA: TGTGCCATCAGTACGCTAGTGTACGAGCAGTACTTC.

The V and J genes are TRBV7-3 and TRBJ2-3, with D unclear. Germline CDR1 is SGHTA and CDR2 is FQGTGA. V dropped 5 bases and J dropped 1 base, with 10 bases sitting between them. This CDR3 is 14 amino acids long. The CDR3 sequence is CASSPQRGTDTQYF. DNA of the CDR3: TGTGCCAGCAGCCCGCAAAGAGGCACAGATACGCAGTATTTT.

This clone was detected only a few times. The chain couples TRBV29-1 to TRBJ2-7; TRBD1 aligns across 8 bases. The germline V gene encodes CDR1 SQVTM and CDR2 ANQGSEA. This CDR3 region has 14 residues. The V segment lost 2 bases and the J segment 5 bases; nucleotides outside the gene matches: 8. In DNA form, the CDR3 reads TGCAGCGTTGAATCAGGGGGCGCAAATGACGAGCAGTACTTC. This translates into CSVESGGANDEQYF.

In its sample, this clone was seen a few times. Other DNA sequences in this sample translate to the same CDR3. V is TRBV28 and J is TRBJ1-2; D remains unclear. Germline CDR1 and CDR2: MDHEN and SYDVKM. The CDR3 covers 13 residues. V lost 4 bases and J 1 base, leaving 7 bases between the germline ends. The CDR3 nucleotides read TGTGCCAGCAGTTCAACAGATAACTATGGCTACACCTTC. This translates into CASSSTDNYGYTF.